This paragraph covers one T cell receptor beta chain sequence. Its antigen is not identified. The sample comes from a study of long-term antiretroviral therapy in people with HIV. The overall study: The immediate-ART recommendation dates to 2015, and the earliest samples predate it by about a decade.

CDR1 LNHDA and CDR2 SQIVND come from the germline V gene (reference sequence). V shed 6 bases and J shed 1 base, with 9 bases lying between them. This CDR3 is built from 13 residues. Findings and limits, study-wide: Relative to control repertoires, HIV repertoires exhibited narrower CDR3 length ranges.

A v3.0 immunoSEQ assay was performed at survey level. TCRdb's table, derived via immunoSEQ multiplex PCR, lists solely in-frame clones and lacks some. The table lists tens of thousands of clones, approximately 95% of them singletons. Material: unsorted PBMCs, obtained 5.3 years after starting antiretroviral therapy. The sequence came from a man aged 50-60 years with HIV. This chain connects TRBV19 to TRBJ1-1; D remains unclear. The CDR3 DNA follows: TGTGCCAGTAGCACCCTGGGGAACACTGAAGCTTTCTTT. Protein sequence: CASSTLGNTEAFF.